This T cell receptor (beta chain) was observed in a study of cytomegalovirus exposure and HLA in healthy donors. This CDR3 region has 15 residues. Germline CDR1 MNHEY, CDR2 SMNVEV (reference sequence). J lost 6 bases, V lost 1 base, and 8 bases had no gene match. The PCR made use of 60 Vbeta and 13 Jbeta primers. Sequencing used immunoSEQ multiplex PCR; TCRdb keeps in-frame clones, though not all of them. The sample holds over 100,000 clones, 75% to 85% seen once. Regarding the study as a whole: Sequence variants that were highly shared formed a cluster that was likely a sequencing artifact. The study recorded 150 to 200 TCR beta chains that were cytomegalovirus-associated. In a later analysis, common viral pathogens appeared linked to several of the most significant clusters.

This clone turned up a few times. Its antigen is currently unknown. The origin of this receptor is a woman aged 50 to 60 in good health and CMV-seropositive. What was sequenced was PBMCs. This sequence joins TRBV27 and TRBJ2-7, with 8 positions matching TRBD2. CDR3 loop: CASSLLGLGPREQYF. CDR3 DNA sequence: TGTGCCAGCAGTTTATTGGGACTAGGACCTCGCGAGCAGTACTTC.